This TCR beta chain was captured in a study of control samples from healthy donors and cancer patients. TCRdb keeps only in-frame clones here, not all; method: immunoSEQ multiplex PCR. The table lists roughly 3,000 clones, about four fifths of them singletons, with around 28% in the top ten. The sequencing sample was made of formalin-fixed, paraffin-embedded tissue. This clonotype was obtained from a male donor with melanoma.

CDR3 sequence: CASSPQGDTEAFF. The CDR3 nucleotides read TGTGCCAGCAGCCCTCAGGGGGACACTGAAGCTTTCTTT. The chain is built from TRBV21-1 and TRBJ1-1; whether TRBD1, the table's D call, matches the DNA was not checked. TRBV21-1 is a pseudogene segment. This CDR3 has 13 residues.